The T cell receptor beta chain under discussion was sequenced for a study of read filtering for tumor transcriptome and immune sequencing. Study overall: R-ISS stage counts were 8 or 9 for I, 15 to 20 for II, 6 or 7 for III. Whole-transcriptome libraries were prepared after DNase treatment. RNA-seq yielded only about 75 to 1273 TCR reads, IR-seq about 4 to 10.27 million.

Study conclusions and caveats: Roughly 82% of IR-seq clonotypes had a single read, yet these held about 3.5% of reads.

The library was built from 400 to 500 ng RNA with molecular barcoded adaptors for alpha/delta and beta/gamma chains. TCRdb independently ran MiXCR on the reads; one entry per CDR3 protein. The sample consists of around 130,000 distinct CDR3 sequences, roughly 13% of them appearing once. Deletions cut 5 bases from V and 2 bases from J, with 16 bases between. This CDR3 is built from 15 residues. The germline gives CDR1 MDHEN, CDR2 SYDVKM. As regards this clonotype: Its antigen is undetermined.

The material sequenced was a population of CD138-negative cells sorted from bone marrow. The receptor comes from a donor at least 40 years old with multiple myeloma. The chain employs TRBV28 and TRBJ2-7; either TRBD1 or TRBD2 may fit D (5 bases each). The CDR3 loop reads CASSPRGQIPYEQYF. CDR3 nucleotide sequence: TGTGCCAGCAGTCCCCGGGGCCAGATACCCTACGAGCAGTACTTC.